Here is one T cell receptor (beta chain) with its context. Its specificity is unknown. This specimen belongs to a study of T cell repertoires in cytomegalovirus infection. Study-wide context: It can be stated that public TCR beta signatures indicated CMV infection as well as a matching HLA type.

TCRdb itself ran the reads through MiXCR, one entry per CDR3 protein. The table lists some 800,000 distinct CDR3 sequences, roughly 28% of them singletons. The germline V and J ends were trimmed by 0 bases and 8 bases, with 16 bases remaining between them. The germline gives CDR1 LGHNA, CDR2 YSLEER. This CDR3 is 15 amino acids long. This sample comprised cultured CD8+ T cells from PBMCs, obtained from culture after CMV antigen stimulation. V is TRBV4-3 and J is TRBJ1-2, with a tentative D call TRBD1 (6 bases). The clonotype was recovered from a human donor in good health (CMV status not recorded). Some clones in this sample may be carry-over from other donors' samples. The DNA of the CDR3 is TGCGCCAGCAGCCAAGATCTCTCAGGGGAGGGCGGCTACACCTTC. It specifies CASSQDLSGEGGYTF.